The sequence of this TCR beta chain was determined in a study of CD8+ T cells in alopecia areata. The overall study: Patients took tofacitinib for 6 to 18 months, followed by 6 drug-free months. Study observations and caveats: Possibly as an HLA-related effect, TCR sharing across patients appeared less clear than in mice.

The treatment here: oral pan-JAK inhibitor, 5-10 mg twice daily. V gave up 3 bases and J gave up 3 bases; unmatched junction bases: 8. The CDR3 sequence is 15 residues long. CDR1 and CDR2 (germline): SGHVS, FQNEAQ. This clone occurred a few times. No antigen is known for it. Extraction of RNA preceded its reverse transcription into cDNA, which served as the sequencing template. Generated by immunoSEQ multiplex PCR, the TCRdb table keeps only in-frame clones and is missing some. The sample consists of about 180,000 clones, approximately 49% of them appearing once. This clonotype originated in a human donor with alopecia areata. The rearrangement links TRBV7-8 to TRBJ2-7, with 7 bases identical to TRBD1. This specimen was CD8+ T cells sorted from blood, taken at roughly week 52, from a patient treated with tofacitinib. CDR3 protein: CASSLYAGTVYEQYF. For the CDR3, the DNA is TGTGCCAGCAGCTTGTACGCCGGGACAGTCTACGAGCAGTACTTC.